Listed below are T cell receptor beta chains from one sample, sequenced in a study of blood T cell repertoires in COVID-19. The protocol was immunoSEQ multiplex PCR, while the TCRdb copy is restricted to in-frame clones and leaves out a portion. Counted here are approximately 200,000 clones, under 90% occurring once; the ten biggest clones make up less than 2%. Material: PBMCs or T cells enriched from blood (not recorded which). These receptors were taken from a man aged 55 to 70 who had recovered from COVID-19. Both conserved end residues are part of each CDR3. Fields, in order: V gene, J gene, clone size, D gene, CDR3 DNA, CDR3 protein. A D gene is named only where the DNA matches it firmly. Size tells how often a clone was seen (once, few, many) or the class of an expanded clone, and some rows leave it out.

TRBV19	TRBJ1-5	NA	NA	TGTGCCAGTAGTGGGGGGGCTGCGGTACCCCAGCATTTT	CASSGGAAVPQHF
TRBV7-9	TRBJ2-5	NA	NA	TGTGCCAGCAGCATAGATAGAACTAAAGAGACCCAGTACTTC	CASSIDRTKETQYF
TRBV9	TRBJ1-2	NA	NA	TGTGCCAGCAGTCCTGGGAGGGACTATGGCTACACCTTC	CASSPGRDYGYTF
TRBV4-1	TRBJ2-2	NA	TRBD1	TGCGCCAGCAGCCACCGGGACAGAGCGAACACCGGGGAGCTGTTTTTT	CASSHRDRANTGELFF
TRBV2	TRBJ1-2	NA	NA	TGTGCCAGCAGTGAAGCGTCAGGCTATGGCTACACCTTC	CASSEASGYGYTF
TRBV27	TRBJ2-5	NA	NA	TGTGCCAGCAGTATACAGGGCCCCAGGGAGACCCAGTACTTC	CASSIQGPRETQYF
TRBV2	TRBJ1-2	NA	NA	TGTGCCAGCAGTCAACGGGATTCTTATGGCTACACCTTC	CASSQRDSYGYTF
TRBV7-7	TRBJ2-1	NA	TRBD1	TGTGCTAGCAGCCTGGCAGGGGGCGGTGAGCAGTTCTTC	CASSLAGGGEQFF
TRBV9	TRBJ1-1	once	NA	TGTGCCAGCAGCGTAGGCGATAGGGGAGAAGCTTTCTTT	CASSVGDRGEAFF
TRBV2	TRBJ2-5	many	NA	TGTGCCAGTAGAGAGAAGACCCAGTACTTC	CASREKTQYF
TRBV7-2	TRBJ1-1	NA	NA	TGTGCCAGCAGCTTAGTCTCGCAGGGCCCCAAGACTGAAGCTTTCTTT	CASSLVSQGPKTEAFF
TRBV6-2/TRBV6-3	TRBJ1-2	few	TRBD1	TGTGCCAGCAGTGACAGGGGTGTAGAAGGCTACACCTTC	CASSDRGVEGYTF
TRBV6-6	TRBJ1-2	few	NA	TGTGCCAGCAGTTACGCTGGGACTGGCGGCTACACCTTC	CASSYAGTGGYTF
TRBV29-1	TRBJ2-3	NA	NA	TGCAGCGTTGGATGGCAGAGCACAGATACGCAGTATTTT	CSVGWQSTDTQYF
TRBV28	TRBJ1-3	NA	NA	TGTGCCAGCAGTGAACCCCATAGTGGAAACACCATATATTTT	CASSEPHSGNTIYF
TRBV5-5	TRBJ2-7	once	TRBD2	TGTGCCAGCAGCTTGGTCGGGCGGGGGGTCAACGAGCAGTACTTC	CASSLVGRGVNEQYF
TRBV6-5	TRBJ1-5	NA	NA	TGTGCCAGCAGACGGGAGGGGGGTCAGCCCCAGCATTTT	CASRREGGQPQHF
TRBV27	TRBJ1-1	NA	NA	TGTGCCAGCAGGGCGGGTACAGGGATGATGAACACTGAAGCTTTCTTT	CASRAGTGMMNTEAFF
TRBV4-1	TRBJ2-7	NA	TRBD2	TGCGCCAGCAGCCAAGTACAACCGGGACTAGCGGGGGGGCGTCTGGGCTACGAGCAGTACTTC	CASSQVQPGLAGGRLGYEQYF
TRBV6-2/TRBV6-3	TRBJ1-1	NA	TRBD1	TGTGCCAGCAGCCACCGGGACAGACCGAACACTGAAGCTTTCTTT	CASSHRDRPNTEAFF
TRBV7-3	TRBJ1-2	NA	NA	TGTGCCAGCAGCCTAAGGCCGGGACAAGGCTACACCTTC	CASSLRPGQGYTF
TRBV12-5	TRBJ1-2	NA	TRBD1	TGTGCTAGTGGTTTGGTACTAATCCCCCGGACAGGGGCAAACTATGGCTACACCTTC	CASGLVLIPRTGANYGYTF
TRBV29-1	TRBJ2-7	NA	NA	TGCAGCGTTGGCCGGGACTTCCGCTCCTACGAGCAGTACTTC	CSVGRDFRSYEQYF
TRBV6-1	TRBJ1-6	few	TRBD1	TGTGCCAGCAGTGAAGCGGGACAGGGATCACCCCTCCACTTT	CASSEAGQGSPLHF
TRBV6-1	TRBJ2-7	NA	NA	TGTGCCAGCAGTGAAGATGACTCATCCTATTTCAACTACGAGCAGTACTTC	CASSEDDSSYFNYEQYF